The present TCR beta chain was sequenced within a study of shared clonotypes between healthy human individuals. Study findings and constraints: Among donors, clonotype sharing was expected to be affected by sequencing depth.

Method: immunoSEQ multiplex PCR; TCRdb's copy keeps in-frame clones and lacks some. This table has roughly 2.6 million clones, around 90% appearing once. With regard to this clone: Its cognate antigen is unknown.

The sequenced sample was naive CD4+ T cells sorted from blood. Subset indicated: CD45RA+ positively selected. This sequence was found in a man aged 18-30 years in good health.

CDR3 residues: CASSQLGTGATEQYF. CDR3 in DNA: TGTGCCAGCTCACAACTGGGGACAGGGGCTACCGAGCAGTACTTC. The V gene is TRBV18, the J gene TRBJ2-7, with 10 bases lining up with TRBD1. This CDR3 spans 15 amino acids. Germline values: CDR1 KGHSH, CDR2 LQKENI. The trim removed 4 bases at V and 6 bases at J, leaving 9 bases unmatched. The whole variable domain, filled in from reference TRBV18 and TRBJ2-7, reads NAGVMQNPRHLVRRRGQEARLRCSPMKGHSHVYWYRQLPEEGLKFMVYLQKENIIDESGMPKERFSAEFPKEGPSILRIQQVVRGDSAAYFCASSQLGTGATEQYFGPGTRLTVT.